The 29 T cell receptor beta chains listed next were all sequenced from one sample in a study of shared clonotypes between healthy human individuals. The table came from immunoSEQ multiplex PCR; TCRdb's copy has only in-frame clones and leaves some out. This table holds over 1.5 million clones, 95% to 99% found once. Sequenced: naive CD4+ T cells sorted from blood. Indicated subset: CD45RA+ positively selected. The receptors derive from a man aged 25-45 years in good health.

The gene calls are TRBV7-2 and TRBJ2-5; unclear D gene. The germline CDR1 and CDR2 sequences are SGHTA and FQGNSA. Trimming removed 2 bases from V and 2 bases from J, with 12 bases in between. The CDR3 runs to 15 residues. The CDR3 sequence: CASSLMPTAQETQYF. CDR3 nucleotides: TGTGCCAGCAGCTTAATGCCCACCGCACAAGAGACCCAGTACTTC.

The CDR3 here is CASSSPWTSGLSYEQYF. The CDR3 DNA sequence: TGTGCCAGCAGCTCCCCTTGGACTAGCGGGCTATCCTACGAGCAGTACTTC. The chain uses TRBV5-6 and TRBJ2-7; 11 bases are a match to TRBD2. This CDR3 spans 17 amino acids. With 3 bases clipped from V and 1 base from J, the junction kept 9 bases outside the gene matches. CDR1 and CDR2 from the germline V gene are SGHDT and YYEEEE.

The rearrangement links TRBV5-4 to TRBJ2-7; D is ambiguous. V lost 3 bases, J lost 2 bases, and 12 bases lay in between. This CDR3 is built from 14 residues. The germline V gene encodes CDR1 SGHNT and CDR2 YYREEE (reference sequence). CDR3 nucleotides: TGTGCCAGCAGCTACCCCGGCAGCGCCTACGAGCAGTACTTC. Its protein is CASSYPGSAYEQYF.

In nucleotides, the CDR3 is TGTGCCAGCAGCTCGACAGGTTCTAATGAAAAACTGTTTTTT. As protein: CASSSTGSNEKLFF. V is TRBV7-9 and J is TRBJ1-4; D is possibly TRBD1 (6 bases). Germline-derived CDR1 and CDR2 are SEHNR and FQNEAQ (reference sequence). CDR3 length: 14 residues. Trimming took 4 bases from V and 3 from J, leaving 9 bases between them.

The genes are TRBV10-2 and TRBJ2-7, with D possibly being TRBD1 (6 bases). Trimming left V 8 bases short and J 3 bases short, with 20 bases between. Germline V gene sequence: CDR1 WSHSY, CDR2 SAAADI. The CDR3 length is 15 residues. The CDR3 loop is CASFGRPPRGYEQYF. The CDR3 DNA sequence: TGCGCCAGCTTTGGCCGTCCCCCCAGGGGCTACGAGCAGTACTTC.

The chain employs TRBV30 and TRBJ2-6; 9 bases map to TRBD2. Germline trimming cut 4 bases from V and 3 bases from J; bases unmatched to any gene: 16. Germline CDR1 reads GTSNPN; CDR2 reads SVGIG (reference sequence). The CDR3 runs 19 residues. The CDR3: CAWNSGTSIFLGGANVLTF. The DNA for the CDR3 is TGTGCCTGGAACTCCGGGACTAGCATTTTCCTTGGTGGGGCCAACGTCCTGACTTTC.

The rearrangement uses TRBV6-5 and TRBJ2-2; the D is unclear. The germline V gene has CDR1 MNHEY and CDR2 SVGAGI. The CDR3 runs 14 residues. The ends were cut back, 5 bases at V and 4 bases at J, with 11 bases in the middle. CDR3 in amino acids: CASSKRTGTGELFF. The CDR3 nucleotides are TGTGCCAGCAGTAAGAGGACGGGCACCGGGGAGCTGTTTTTT.

The CDR3 nucleotides are TGCAGCGTTGACGGTAACGGGGCCAACGTCCTGACTTTC. This sequence encodes CSVDGNGANVLTF. This chain uses TRBV29-1 with TRBJ2-6, with unresolved D. Germline lookup yields CDR1 SQVTM and CDR2 ANQGSEA. The V end lost 3 bases, the J end lost 4 bases, and 7 bases lay between the germline ends. The CDR3 loop spans 13 amino acids.

This chain joins TRBV7-9 and TRBJ2-1; 7 nucleotides match TRBD1. This CDR3 is built from 15 residues. With 1 base clipped from V and 4 bases from J, the junction kept 4 bases outside the gene matches. From germline, CDR1 is SEHNR and CDR2 FQNEAQ (reference sequence). The CDR3 loop is CASSLVGTAYNEQFF. The CDR3 DNA follows: TGTGCCAGCAGCTTAGTTGGGACAGCTTACAATGAGCAGTTCTTC.

This sequence joins TRBV9 and TRBJ2-5; possible D gene TRBD1, 5 bases. CDR1 is SGDLS and CDR2 is YYNGEE in the germline V gene. This CDR3 is 14 amino acids long. V was shortened by 4 bases and J by 2 bases, with 12 bases between the two germline ends. The CDR3 reads CASSPGLSQETQYF. CDR3 sequence (DNA): TGTGCCAGCAGCCCAGGGCTATCACAAGAGACCCAGTACTTC.

The CDR3 nucleotides are TGCGCCAGCAGCTTGTTGCGGGACAGGGGGCCCGGGGAGCTGTTTTTT. Encoded protein: CASSLLRDRGPGELFF. The chain links TRBV5-1 to TRBJ2-2; TRBD1 matches at 12 bases. CDR3 length equals 16 residues. V dropped 1 base and J dropped 6; count of bases not matched to a gene: 4. Germline V gives CDR1 SGHRS, CDR2 YFSETQ.

The V and J genes are TRBV15 and TRBJ2-3; TRBD2 matches at 8 bases. V dropped 6 bases and J dropped 0; count of bases not matched to a gene: 5. The CDR3 has 15 residues. From germline, CDR1 is LNHNV and CDR2 YYDKDF (reference sequence). The CDR3 region is CATRELAASTDTQYF. DNA for the CDR3: TGTGCCACCAGGGAACTAGCGGCTAGCACAGATACGCAGTATTTT.

V gene TRBV5-4 combines with J gene TRBJ2-3; D is possibly TRBD2 (6 bases). Germline-derived CDR1 and CDR2 are SGHNT and YYREEE (reference sequence). The V end lost 4 bases, the J end lost 2 bases, and 11 bases lay between the germline ends. This CDR3 spans 14 amino acids. As DNA, the CDR3 is TGTGCCAGCAGCCGGGACTCCCCCACAGATACGCAGTATTTT. It translates to CASSRDSPTDTQYF.

The genes are TRBV7-8 and TRBJ2-7; 13 bases fit TRBD2. This CDR3 is built from 16 residues. Per germline, CDR1 SGHVS and CDR2 FQNEAQ. Trimming cost V 5 bases and J 2 bases; bases outside gene matches: 6. In nucleotides, the CDR3 is TGTGCCAGCAGCCCTAAACTAGCGGGAGGGCCCTACGAGCAGTACTTC. As protein: CASSPKLAGGPYEQYF.

The J gene is TRBJ1-3, the V gene TRBV5-6, with 7 bases aligning to TRBD1. V shed 4 bases, J shed 2 bases, and the junction held 9 bases outside the gene matches. The CDR3 is made up of 16 amino acids. The germline gives CDR1 SGHDT, CDR2 YYEEEE. CDR3 sequence: CASSRRGAYTGNTIYF. Written as DNA, the CDR3 is TGTGCCAGCAGCCGCAGGGGGGCCTATACTGGAAACACCATATATTTT.

The chain couples TRBV11-2 to TRBJ1-4, with 7 positions matching TRBD1. In germline, CDR1 is SGHAT, CDR2 FQNNGV. This CDR3 is built from 15 residues. With V trimmed by 4 bases and J by 7 bases, 9 bases remained unmatched. The CDR3 loop reads CASSSLRDSIEKLFF. The CDR3 DNA reads TGTGCCAGCAGCTCACTCCGGGACAGTATTGAAAAACTGTTTTTT.

Only one count was recorded for this clone. The V gene is TRBV5-4, the J gene TRBJ1-2, with D possibly being TRBD1 (5 bases). CDR1 is SGHNT, CDR2 YYREEE, per germline (reference sequence). This CDR3 is built from 15 residues. Trimming took 0 bases from V and 13 from J, leaving 22 bases between them. The CDR3 DNA is TGTGCCAGCAGCTTGGAGGGGACTTTAATGAGAGGGAGCACCTTC. It yields the protein CASSLEGTLMRGSTF.

The V gene is TRBV5-1, the J gene TRBJ2-3; no firm D call. V was cut by 1 base and J by 4 bases, with 16 bases left in between. The CDR3 runs to 16 residues. The germline V gene has CDR1 SGHRS and CDR2 YFSETQ. CDR3 sequence reads: CASSLYEAPSADTQYF. CDR3 sequence (DNA): TGCGCCAGCAGCTTGTACGAGGCCCCAAGCGCAGATACGCAGTATTTT.

The V gene is TRBV5-4, the J gene TRBJ1-2; weak D call: TRBD1 (5 bases). CDR1 is SGHNT, CDR2 YYREEE, per germline (reference sequence). Trimming took 2 bases from V and 2 from J, leaving 13 bases between them. The CDR3 length is 15 residues. The CDR3 region is CASSLLGVGNYGYTF. CDR3 nucleotide sequence: TGTGCCAGCAGCTTATTAGGGGTGGGAAACTATGGCTACACCTTC.

The chain recombines TRBV19 with TRBJ1-5, with 7 bases identical to TRBD1. This CDR3 comprises 15 residues. The V gene's germline CDR1 is LNHDA and CDR2 SQIVND (reference sequence). J was trimmed by 7 bases and V by 6 bases; bases with no gene match: 12. The CDR3 region has the DNA TGTGCCAGTAGAAGTGAGGGGGCGCTTGGGCAGCCCCAGCATTTT. This sequence encodes CASRSEGALGQPQHF.

The chain joins TRBV11-2 to TRBJ2-4; TRBD1 agrees at 8 bases. Germline V gene sequence: CDR1 SGHAT, CDR2 FQNNGV. CDR3 length: 17 amino acids. J gave up 1 base and V 1 base, and 6 bases lay outside the gene matches. The CDR3 spells CASSLGQGAGAKNIQYF. CDR3 sequence (DNA): TGTGCCAGCAGCTTAGGTCAGGGGGCCGGGGCCAAAAACATTCAGTACTTC.

In this sample, this clone turned up once. The chain couples TRBV7-8 to TRBJ2-4; D tentatively reads TRBD1 or TRBD2 (5 bases each). The ends were cut back, 5 bases at V and 13 bases at J, with 12 bases in the middle. CDR1 is SGHVS and CDR2 is FQNEAQ in the germline V gene. The CDR3 loop spans 11 amino acids. CDR3 nucleotides: TGTGCCAGCAGCGCCCGGGACGAACAGTACTTC. Translated: CASSARDEQYF. Complete variable domain (other parts from reference TRBV7-8 and TRBJ2-4): GAGVSQSPRYKVAKRGQDVALRCDPISGHVSLFWYQQALGQGPEFLTYFQNEAQLDKSGLPSDRFFAERPEGSVSTLKIQRTQQEDSAVYLCASSARDEQYFGAGTRLSVL.

The chain recombines TRBV7-9 with TRBJ1-2, with 9 bases aligning to TRBD1. CDR3 size: 15 residues. J lost 4 bases, V lost 5 bases, and 8 bases had no gene match. Germline lookup yields CDR1 SEHNR and CDR2 FQNEAQ (reference sequence). CDR3 residues: CASSPRDRAVYGYTF. For the CDR3, the DNA is TGTGCCAGCAGCCCGCGGGACAGGGCTGTCTATGGCTACACCTTC.

The chain joins TRBV10-3 to TRBJ2-3; 8 bases agree with TRBD1. The CDR3 spans 12 residues. The V gene's germline CDR1 is ENHRY and CDR2 SYGVKD. V dropped 4 bases and J dropped 6; count of bases not matched to a gene: 0. For the CDR3, the DNA is TGTGCCATCAGTGGGACAGGGGATACGCAGTATTTT. Its translation is CAISGTGDTQYF.

This chain links TRBV28 with TRBJ2-3; 10 bases map to TRBD2. This CDR3 is built from 16 residues. V dropped 5 bases and J dropped 2; count of bases not matched to a gene: 7. Germline CDR1 and CDR2: MDHEN and SYDVKM. The CDR3, as DNA: TGTGCCAGCAGTAAATGGACTAGCGGATACACAGATACGCAGTATTTT. Encoded protein: CASSKWTSGYTDTQYF. Full variable domain (remainder filled in from reference TRBV28 and TRBJ2-3): DVKVTQSSRYLVKRTGEKVFLECVQDMDHENMFWYRQDPGLGLRLIYFSYDVKMKEKGDIPEGYSVSREKKERFSLILESASTNQTSMYLCASSKWTSGYTDTQYFGPGTRLTVL.

This rearrangement joins TRBV7-2 to TRBJ1-5, with no clear D. Germline V gives CDR1 SGHTA, CDR2 FQGNSA. Trimming took off 2 bases at V and 6 bases at J, with 8 bases between the two ends. The CDR3 loop spans 13 amino acids. The CDR3 bases are TGTGCCAGCAGCTTACGGGCGGCTCAGCCCCAGCATTTT. Translated: CASSLRAAQPQHF.

The chain is built from TRBV29-1 and TRBJ2-3; D is tentatively TRBD1 or TRBD2 (5 bases each). V shed 7 bases and J shed 11 bases, with 13 bases lying between them. Germline CDR1 reads SQVTM; CDR2 reads ANQGSEA. CDR3 length: 10 amino acids. As DNA, the CDR3 is TGCAGCGCCATGGGGACCCGGCAGTATTTT. Translation gives CSAMGTRQYF.

CDR3 in amino acids: CASGQTGSYEQYF. CDR3 nucleotide sequence: TGTGCCAGCGGTCAAACAGGGAGCTACGAGCAGTACTTC. This chain connects TRBV6-5 to TRBJ2-7; TRBD1 is a possible D gene (6 bases). Germline values: CDR1 MNHEY, CDR2 SVGAGI. This CDR3 has 13 residues. V shed 8 bases and J shed 3 bases, with 14 bases lying between them.

The chain is built from TRBV7-9 and TRBJ2-1, with a weak D call TRBD2 (6 bases). This CDR3 has 18 residues. Deletions cut 5 bases from V and 4 bases from J, with 24 bases between. Germline-derived CDR1 and CDR2 are SEHNR and FQNEAQ (reference sequence). The CDR3 DNA reads TGTGCCAGCAGCGGAACGGGGGAAAACGAGCCCCGGTACAATGAGCAGTTCTTC. Translating gives CASSGTGENEPRYNEQFF.